Each of the 17 T cell receptor beta chains below was sequenced from the same sample in a study of shared clonotypes between healthy human individuals. Clones were read by immunoSEQ multiplex PCR, and TCRdb kept only the in-frame ones, dropping some. The sample has millions of clones; roughly 95% are singletons. Positively selected for CCR7, the CD45RO-negative cells used as naive CD8 cells excluded terminally differentiated effector memory CD45RA+ cells. Source material: naive CD8+ T cells sorted from blood. These receptor sequences come from a man between 18 and 29 years old in good health.

This sequence joins TRBV30 and TRBJ1-6; tentatively, D is TRBD1 (5 bases). This CDR3 has 15 amino acids. CDR1 is GTSNPN and CDR2 is SVGIG in the germline V gene (reference sequence). V lost 2 bases to trimming and J lost 4 bases, with 12 bases between them. The CDR3 spells CAWSTAQEYNSPLHF. CDR3 bases: TGTGCCTGGAGTACCGCACAGGAGTATAATTCACCCCTCCACTTT.

In the case of this clone: Other DNA sequences in this specimen translate into the identical CDR3. V usage is TRBV5-6 and J usage is TRBJ1-2; tentative D call: TRBD1 (5 bases). Germline-derived CDR1 and CDR2 are SGHDT and YYEEEE. The V and J ends lost 0 bases and 7 bases respectively, with 7 bases between them. The CDR3 has 12 residues. The DNA for the CDR3 is TGTGCCAGCAGCTTGGAGGGGAGTGGCTACACCTTC. The encoded protein is CASSLEGSGYTF. Full variable domain (outside the CDR3, taken from reference TRBV5-6 and TRBJ1-2): DAGVTQSPTHLIKTRGQQVTLRCSPKSGHDTVSWYQQALGQGPQFIFQYYEEEERQRGNFPDRFSGHQFPNYSSELNVNALLLGDSALYLCASSLEGSGYTFGSGTRLTVV.

The V call is TRBV9, the J call TRBJ2-1; D may match TRBD1 or TRBD2 (5 bases each). The CDR3 contains 15 residues. The V end was cut by 3 bases, the J end by 12 bases, with 22 bases between. Germline V gives CDR1 SGDLS, CDR2 YYNGEE. The CDR3: CASSGPGTTNLGQFF. The CDR3 DNA reads TGTGCCAGCAGCGGCCCCGGGACCACAAATTTGGGGCAGTTCTTC. The full variable domain, in which reference TRBV9 and TRBJ2-1 provide the parts outside the CDR3, is DSGVTQTPKHLITATGQRVTLRCSPRSGDLSVYWYQQSLDQGLQFLIQYYNGEERAKGNILERFSAQQFPDLHSELNLSSLELGDSALYFCASSGPGTTNLGQFFGPGTRLTVL.

The rearrangement uses TRBV5-1 and TRBJ2-7; 7 nucleotides line up with TRBD1. The germline V gene encodes CDR1 SGHRS and CDR2 YFSETQ. The CDR3 runs 15 residues. Trimming at V came to 3 bases and at J to 5 bases, leaving 11 bases not matched to a gene. CDR3 sequence: CASSWDSSLRDEQYF. The CDR3, as DNA: TGCGCCAGCAGCTGGGACAGTTCTCTTAGGGACGAGCAGTACTTC.

The chain uses TRBV7-8 and TRBJ1-1, with 7 bases aligning to TRBD1. The CDR3 contains 15 residues. Germline values: CDR1 SGHVS, CDR2 FQNEAQ. J gave up 8 bases and V 5 bases, and 14 bases lay outside the gene matches. CDR3 residues: CASSPTLVDREEAFF. In nucleotides, the CDR3 is TGTGCCAGCAGCCCGACTTTGGTAGACAGGGAAGAAGCTTTCTTT.

The CDR3 DNA follows: TGTGCCAGCAGCCGGGGACAGATCATCTACGAGCAGTACTTC. This translates into CASSRGQIIYEQYF. The V and J genes are TRBV5-6 and TRBJ2-7, with 7 positions matching TRBD1. CDR3 length equals 14 residues. V shed 4 bases, J shed 3 bases, and the junction held 7 bases outside the gene matches. The germline V gene encodes CDR1 SGHDT and CDR2 YYEEEE.

The chain is built from TRBV5-1 and TRBJ1-2; 10 bases agree with TRBD1. CDR1 and CDR2 from the germline V gene are SGHRS and YFSETQ. V was pared by 0 bases and J by 4 bases, with 6 bases of the junction left unmatched. This CDR3 is 16 amino acids long. The CDR3 nucleotides are TGCGCCAGCAGCTTGGCCGGGACAGGGGAAGTCTATGGCTACACCTTC. Its translation: CASSLAGTGEVYGYTF.

The chain recombines TRBV21-1 with TRBJ1-1. TRBV21-1 corresponds to a pseudogene. The CDR3 runs 16 residues. As DNA, the CDR3 is TGTGCCAGCAGCAATCCGAGGGCGGGGAGGAACACTGAAGCTTTCTTT. Its protein is CASSNPRAGRNTEAFF.

This clone was found once. The chain combines TRBV6-6 with TRBJ1-5; a possible D gene is TRBD1 (5 bases). Germline V lookup: CDR1 MNHNY, CDR2 SVGAGI (reference sequence). The CDR3 is made up of 13 amino acids. The V end was cut by 2 bases, the J end by 5 bases, with 7 bases between. The CDR3 coding sequence is TGTGCCAGCAGTTACGGGGCGGATCAGCCCCAGCATTTT. It codes for CASSYGADQPQHF.

A single count supports this clone. The chain employs TRBV6-5 and TRBJ2-7; D remains ambiguous. This CDR3 spans 15 amino acids. V lost 0 bases, J lost 5 bases, and 14 bases lay in between. Looked up from germline, CDR1 is MNHEY and CDR2 is SVGAGI. The CDR3 spells CASSYSYDGGDEQYF. The CDR3 region has the DNA TGTGCCAGCAGTTACTCGTATGACGGCGGTGACGAGCAGTACTTC.

In regard to this clone: A much larger clone differs from this one at a single base, so this may be a read error. This CDR3 is also generated by other DNA sequences in the sample. The V gene is TRBV5-6, the J gene TRBJ2-5; no clear D. The V end was cut by 2 bases, the J end by 3 bases, with 2 bases between. The CDR3 sequence is 11 residues long. The germline V gene encodes CDR1 SGHDT and CDR2 YYEEEE. CDR3 coding DNA: TGTGCCAGCAGCTTAGAAGAGACCCAGTACTTC. Encoded protein: CASSLEETQYF.

The chain carries TRBV5-1 and TRBJ1-5; D not resolved. Germline CDR1 reads SGHRS; CDR2 reads YFSETQ. Trimming removed 0 bases from V and 1 base from J, with 2 bases in between. The length of the CDR3 is 13 residues. The CDR3 region has the DNA TGCGCCAGCAGCTTGGAAAGCAATCAGCCCCAGCATTTT. Encoded protein: CASSLESNQPQHF.

The rearrangement joins TRBV7-8 to TRBJ2-1; D call uncertain. The germline V gene encodes CDR1 SGHVS and CDR2 FQNEAQ. Trimming cost V 0 bases and J 5 bases, with 5 bases left between them. The CDR3 totals 13 residues. The CDR3 sequence is CASSLAFHNEQFF. The CDR3 DNA sequence: TGTGCCAGCAGCTTAGCCTTCCACAATGAGCAGTTCTTC.

Points on this clone: At one end, the junction sequence differs from germline, possibly due to a read error. The chain recombines TRBV27 with TRBJ1-4; D not resolved. The CDR3 extends over 13 amino acids. The germline gives CDR1 MNHEY, CDR2 SMNVEV (reference sequence). The CDR3 DNA reads TGTGTCAGCAGTTTAAGGCTTAATGAAAAACTGTTTTTT. As protein: CVSSLRLNEKLFF. Full variable domain (missing parts from reference TRBV27 and TRBJ1-4): EAQVTQNPRYLITVTGKKLTVTCSQNMNHEYMSWYRQDPGLGLRQIYYSMNVEVTDKGDVPEGYKVSRKEKRNFPLILESPSPNQTSLYFCVSSLRLNEKLFFGSGTQLSVL.

The gene calls are TRBV2 and TRBJ1-1, with D unclear. Germline CDR1 and CDR2: SNHLY and FYNNEI. The CDR3 consists of 13 residues. V lost 10 bases, J lost 1 base, and 13 bases lay in between. Written as DNA, the CDR3 is TGTGCCATCGCTGAGGCCGAGAACACTGAAGCTTTCTTT. Translation gives CAIAEAENTEAFF. Full variable domain (missing parts from reference TRBV2 and TRBJ1-1): EPEVTQTPSHQVTQMGQEVILRCVPISNHLYFYWYRQILGQKVEFLVSFYNNEISEKSEIFDDQFSVERPDGSNFTLKIRSTKLEDSAMYFCAIAEAENTEAFFGQGTRLTVV.

V gene TRBV7-8 combines with J gene TRBJ1-2; no firm D call. The CDR3 consists of 13 residues. Germline V gene data show CDR1 as SGHVS and CDR2 as FQNEAQ. V lost 8 bases and J lost 8, with 18 bases in between. CDR3 nucleotides: TGTGCCAGCGGTACAAGTCCAGTTGAAGGCTACACCTTC. Residues: CASGTSPVEGYTF.

The chain recombines TRBV13 with TRBJ2-5; a weak D match, TRBD1 (5 bases). Germline CDR1 reads PRHDT; CDR2 reads FYEKMQ (reference sequence). Trimming pared 3 bases from V and 4 bases from J, leaving 15 bases between. The CDR3 extends over 15 amino acids. The CDR3 is CASSFGRVLVETQYF. The DNA of the CDR3 is TGTGCCAGCAGCTTTGGCAGGGTCCTAGTAGAGACCCAGTACTTC. Complete variable domain (other parts from reference TRBV13 and TRBJ2-5): AAGVIQSPRHLIKEKRETATLKCYPIPRHDTVYWYQQGPGQDPQFLISFYEKMQSDKGSIPDRFSAQQFSDYHSELNMSSLELGDSALYFCASSFGRVLVETQYFGPGTRLLVL.